Each of the 26 T cell receptor beta chains below was sequenced from the same sample in a study of T cell repertoires in cytomegalovirus infection. TCRdb analysed the reads with MiXCR anew, one entry per CDR3 protein. The profile shows 200,000 to 250,000 distinct CDR3 sequences, less than 50% of them singletons. Antigen specificity for these receptors is unknown. The sample consisted of CD8+ T cells from cultured PBMCs, taken from culture after CMV antigen stimulation. All receptors derive from a human donor in good health (CMV status not recorded). Some clones in this sample may be carry-over from other donors' samples.

J is TRBJ2-3 and V is TRBV7-9; a possible D gene is TRBD2 (7 bases). The CDR3 runs 15 residues. Looked up from germline, CDR1 is SEHNR and CDR2 is FQNEAQ (reference sequence). The V end was cut by 8 bases, the J end by 4 bases, with 19 bases between. CDR3 sequence: CASADTGGRSDTQYF. In nucleotides, the CDR3 is TGTGCCAGCGCTGACACGGGGGGCAGGTCAGATACGCAGTATTTT.

CDR3 in DNA: TGTGCCAGCAGCCCCAGGACAGGGAATATTGAGCAGTTCTTC. Protein sequence: CASSPRTGNIEQFF. The J gene is TRBJ2-1, the V gene TRBV9, with 8 bases that match TRBD1. Germline CDR1 is SGDLS and CDR2 is YYNGEE. The CDR3 totals 14 residues. Losses at the gene ends were 4 bases for V and 9 bases for J; bases not matched to a gene: 9.

The table lists this clonotype with a count of one. V is TRBV7-9 and J is TRBJ1-5, with D possibly matching TRBD1 (5 bases). The V end was cut by 5 bases, the J end by 4 bases, with 12 bases between. In germline, CDR1 is SEHNR, CDR2 FQNEAQ (reference sequence). CDR3 length: 14 residues. CDR3 nucleotides: TGTGCCAGCAGCCCGGACACCCGGAATCAGCCCCAGCATTTT. Its translation: CASSPDTRNQPQHF.

This clonotype was recorded a few times. The chain carries TRBV7-9 and TRBJ1-5; 7 bases align to TRBD1. V dropped 5 bases and J dropped 3; count of bases not matched to a gene: 7. The CDR3 has 15 residues. CDR1 and CDR2 from the germline V gene are SEHNR and FQNEAQ (reference sequence). CDR3 sequence reads: CASSPPGQLNQPQHF. In DNA form, the CDR3 reads TGTGCCAGCAGCCCCCCGGGACAGCTCAATCAGCCCCAGCATTTT.

The chain carries TRBV4-1 and TRBJ2-1; D tentatively fits TRBD1 or TRBD2 (6 bases each). Germline V lookup: CDR1 MGHRA, CDR2 YSYEKL. Trimming removed 2 bases at V and 3 bases at J, with 14 bases between. The CDR3 sequence is 16 residues long. The CDR3 spells CASSQLTGGVYNEQFF. CDR3 in DNA: TGCGCCAGCAGCCAACTGACAGGAGGGGTCTACAATGAGCAGTTCTTC.

This clonotype was recorded a few times. The chain has TRBV6-5 and TRBJ2-5, with 9 nucleotides matching TRBD1. The junction had 6 bases not matched to a gene; V was cut back by 5 bases and J by 5 bases. The length of the CDR3 is 14 residues. Germline loops: CDR1 MNHEY, CDR2 SVGAGI. CDR3 residues: CASSNRGLWETQYF. The CDR3 nucleotides are TGTGCCAGCAGTAACAGGGGGCTTTGGGAGACCCAGTACTTC.

In this sample, this clonotype turned up a few times. The chain couples TRBV7-3 to TRBJ2-2, with TRBD2 matching 7 bases. V dropped 5 bases and J dropped 7; count of bases not matched to a gene: 13. CDR1 is SGHTA and CDR2 is FQGTGA in the germline V gene. This CDR3 is built from 16 residues. The CDR3 is CASSGMGTTDGGELFF. CDR3 coding DNA: TGTGCCAGCAGCGGAATGGGGACTACCGACGGCGGGGAGCTGTTTTTT.

A word on this clonotype: One junction end does not reproduce the germline sequence, and a read error may be involved. The CDR3 loop is CASSQGGLVVF. CDR3 nucleotides: TGCGCCAGCAGCCAAGGGGGACTAGTTGTGTTC. This chain uses TRBV4-1 with TRBJ2-7, with TRBD2 identical over 8 bases. Germline values: CDR1 MGHRA, CDR2 YSYEKL. There are 11 residues in the CDR3.

The J gene is TRBJ2-2, the V gene TRBV20-1, with D perhaps matching TRBD1 (5 bases). The V end lost 0 bases, the J end lost 2 bases, and 7 bases lay between the germline ends. The length of the CDR3 is 14 residues. The germline gives CDR1 DFQATT, CDR2 SNEGSKA (reference sequence). CDR3 sequence reads: CSARDTGNTGELFF. The CDR3 DNA is TGCAGTGCTAGAGACACAGGAAACACCGGGGAGCTGTTTTTT.

This clonotype showed up many times. The gene calls are TRBV20-1 and TRBJ2-5; 11 bases agree with TRBD2. V trimming: 6 bases; J trimming: 2 bases; junction bases outside the gene matches: 14. Germline assignment: CDR1 DFQATT and CDR2 SNEGSKA (reference sequence). This CDR3 spans 17 amino acids. This CDR3 is CSADRTSGYDTQETQYF. The CDR3 DNA reads as TGCAGTGCGGACCGGACTAGCGGGTACGATACGCAAGAGACCCAGTACTTC.

V usage is TRBV6-6 and J usage is TRBJ2-4; D is possibly TRBD2 (5 bases). The CDR3 consists of 15 residues. Deletions cut 6 bases from V and 1 base from J, with 13 bases between. CDR1 is MNHNY, CDR2 SVGAGI, per germline (reference sequence). The CDR3 sequence is CASSQDPGAKNIQYF. The CDR3 DNA follows: TGTGCCAGCAGCCAAGACCCGGGGGCCAAAAACATTCAGTACTTC.

The chain links TRBV12-3 or TRBV12-4 to TRBJ2-1; unclear D gene. Trimming shortened V by 7 bases and J by 5 bases, and 6 bases separated the two germline ends. This CDR3 is built from 11 residues. The CDR3 protein is CASTANNEQFF. CDR3 coding DNA: TGTGCCAGCACAGCGAACAATGAGCAGTTCTTC.

This chain uses TRBV19 with TRBJ2-7, with D possibly being TRBD1 (6 bases). CDR3 size: 14 residues. V lost 4 bases to trimming and J lost 3 bases, with 13 bases between them. Looked up from germline, CDR1 is LNHDA and CDR2 is SQIVND (reference sequence). This chain's CDR3 is CASSNRQDSYEQYF. In DNA, the CDR3 is TGTGCCAGTAGTAACAGACAGGACAGCTACGAGCAGTACTTC.

In its sample, this clonotype was seen many times. The V gene is TRBV6-1, the J gene TRBJ2-7; 9 bases are a match to TRBD1. The junction had 9 bases not matched to a gene; V was cut back by 5 bases and J by 4 bases. The CDR3 has 15 residues. Germline V lookup: CDR1 MNHNS, CDR2 SASEGT. CDR3 coding DNA: TGTGCCAGCAGTCACGGACAGGGGTTCGCGTACGAGCAGTACTTC. The encoded protein is CASSHGQGFAYEQYF.

The sample holds a few counts of this clonotype. This sequence joins TRBV10-3 and TRBJ1-5; 7 bases are shared with TRBD1. CDR1 ENHRY and CDR2 SYGVKD come from the germline V gene. The CDR3 has 12 residues. Trimming removed 8 bases from V and 2 bases from J; junction bases left unmatched: 0. Here the CDR3 reads CAIGQGNQPQHF. CDR3 nucleotides: TGTGCCATCGGACAGGGCAATCAGCCCCAGCATTTT.

The rearrangement uses TRBV20-1 and TRBJ1-2, with D maybe TRBD1 (6 bases). Trimming took off 3 bases at V and 5 bases at J, with 19 bases between the two ends. Germline-derived CDR1 and CDR2 are DFQATT and SNEGSKA (reference sequence). The CDR3 sequence is 15 residues long. CDR3: CSASRTDEDSYGYTF. The DNA for the CDR3 is TGCAGTGCTAGCCGGACAGATGAGGATAGTTATGGCTACACCTTC.

In its sample, this clonotype was seen once. The V gene is TRBV28, the J gene TRBJ2-1; D is perhaps TRBD1 or TRBD2 (5 bases each). The CDR3 covers 14 residues. Trimming took 6 bases from V and 2 from J, leaving 11 bases between them. Germline assignment: CDR1 MDHEN and CDR2 SYDVKM. The DNA for the CDR3 is TGTGCCAGCAGCCGGGGCGAGCCCTACAATGAGCAGTTCTTC. It encodes CASSRGEPYNEQFF.

This clonotype was picked up a small number of times. In nucleotides, the CDR3 is TGTGCCAGCAGCCAGGGACTAGCCGCCACGGGGGGGACCCAGTACTTC. This codes for CASSQGLAATGGTQYF. The rearrangement uses TRBV11-2 and TRBJ2-5; 9 positions match TRBD2. The CDR3 contains 16 residues. Per the germline V gene, CDR1 is SGHAT and CDR2 is FQNNGV. The trim removed 5 bases at V and 7 bases at J, leaving 14 bases unmatched. Complete variable domain (other parts from reference TRBV11-2 and TRBJ2-5): EAGVAQSPRYKIIEKRQSVAFWCNPISGHATLYWYQQILGQGPKLLIQFQNNGVVDDSQLPKDRFSAERLKGVDSTLKIQPAKLEDSAVYLCASSQGLAATGGTQYFGPGTRLLVL.

This clonotype was counted a few times. The CDR3 spells CASSLEGAGGNQPQHF. In DNA, the CDR3 is TGTGCCAGCAGCTTAGAGGGGGCAGGGGGAAATCAGCCCCAGCATTTT. The rearrangement joins TRBV7-6 to TRBJ1-5; 7 bases are a match to TRBD1. Trimming removed 1 base from V and 4 bases from J; junction bases left unmatched: 7. Germline V gives CDR1 SGHVS, CDR2 FNYEAQ. The CDR3 spans 16 residues.

This chain links TRBV4-2 with TRBJ2-7, with 9 bases matching TRBD2. V lost 4 bases to trimming and J lost 3 bases; unmatched junction nucleotides: 10. This CDR3 has 16 residues. Germline CDR1 is LGHNA and CDR2 is YNFKEQ. The CDR3 DNA is TGTGCCAGCAGCCCTCCGGCGGGGGGGGAAATCTACGAGCAGTACTTC. The encoded protein is CASSPPAGGEIYEQYF.

The chain joins TRBV11-2 to TRBJ1-1; D is perhaps TRBD1 (5 bases). This CDR3 contains 14 residues. The V end was cut by 5 bases, the J end by 5 bases, with 15 bases between. Germline CDR1 and CDR2: SGHAT and FQNNGV. CDR3 in DNA: TGTGCCAGCAGCGCTCTGGGTGGGGGGACTGAAGCTTTCTTT. It is translated as CASSALGGGTEAFF.

In its sample, this clonotype was seen a few times. The chain joins TRBV27 to TRBJ2-1; D may be TRBD1 (5 bases). The V gene's germline CDR1 is MNHEY and CDR2 SMNVEV (reference sequence). This CDR3 is 13 amino acids long. V was pared by 5 bases and J by 3 bases, with 8 bases between. CDR3 DNA sequence: TGTGCCAGCAGTCAGGGATACTACAATGAGCAGTTCTTC. Its translation: CASSQGYYNEQFF.

The J gene is TRBJ1-5, the V gene TRBV4-1; 9 bases fit TRBD1. Germline-derived CDR1 and CDR2 are MGHRA and YSYEKL. Germline trimming cut 0 bases from V and 4 bases from J; bases unmatched to any gene: 10. The CDR3 is 18 residues long. The CDR3 nucleotides read TGCGCCAGCAGCCAAGACTCGACAGGGGGTTTTGGTAATCAGCCCCAGCATTTT. Its protein is CASSQDSTGGFGNQPQHF.

This clonotype was seen a handful of times. The chain carries TRBV7-8 and TRBJ2-2; D is uncertain. V dropped 4 bases and J dropped 3 bases, with 9 bases sitting between them. The CDR3 is 14 amino acids. Looked up from germline, CDR1 is SGHVS and CDR2 is FQNEAQ. CDR3 in amino acids: CASSSSDYTGELFF. In DNA form, the CDR3 reads TGTGCCAGCAGCTCCTCGGATTACACCGGGGAGCTGTTTTTT.

This clonotype was detected a few times. V usage is TRBV7-6 and J usage is TRBJ2-5, with unresolved D. The CDR3 has 15 amino acids. Germline CDR1 is SGHVS and CDR2 is FNYEAQ. V lost 1 base and J 1 base, leaving 10 bases between the germline ends. This CDR3 is CASSLVLSAQETQYF. The CDR3 bases are TGTGCCAGCAGCTTAGTACTGAGCGCCCAAGAGACCCAGTACTTC.

This clonotype appeared a few times. The genes are TRBV7-3 and TRBJ1-4, with D unclear. The germline gives CDR1 SGHTA, CDR2 FQGTGA. V was clipped by 5 bases and J by 8 bases, with 6 bases between them. This CDR3 contains 11 residues. CDR3 DNA: TGTGCCAGCAGCCCAAAGGAAAAACTGTTTTTT. The encoded protein is CASSPKEKLFF.